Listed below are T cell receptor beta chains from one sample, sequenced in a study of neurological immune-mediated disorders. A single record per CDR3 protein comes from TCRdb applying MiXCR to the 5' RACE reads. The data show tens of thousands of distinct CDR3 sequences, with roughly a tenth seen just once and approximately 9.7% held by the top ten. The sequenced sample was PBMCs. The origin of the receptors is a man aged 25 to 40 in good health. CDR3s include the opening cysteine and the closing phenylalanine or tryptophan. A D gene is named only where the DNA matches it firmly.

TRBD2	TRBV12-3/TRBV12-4	CASSLTSGRPLVDHNEQFF
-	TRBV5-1	CASSLVGNGDEQYF
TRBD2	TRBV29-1	CSAQGLAGFSDTQYF
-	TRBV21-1	CAPKVGASGGGSYEQYF
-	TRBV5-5	CASEGYANTGELFF
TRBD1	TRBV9	CASSSGTGGRWTEAFF
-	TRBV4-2	CASSQEAISSYEQYF
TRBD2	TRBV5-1	CASSWPGLAGDNEQFF
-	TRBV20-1	CSVRDPRTDTQYF
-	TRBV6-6	CASADVGGTEQYF